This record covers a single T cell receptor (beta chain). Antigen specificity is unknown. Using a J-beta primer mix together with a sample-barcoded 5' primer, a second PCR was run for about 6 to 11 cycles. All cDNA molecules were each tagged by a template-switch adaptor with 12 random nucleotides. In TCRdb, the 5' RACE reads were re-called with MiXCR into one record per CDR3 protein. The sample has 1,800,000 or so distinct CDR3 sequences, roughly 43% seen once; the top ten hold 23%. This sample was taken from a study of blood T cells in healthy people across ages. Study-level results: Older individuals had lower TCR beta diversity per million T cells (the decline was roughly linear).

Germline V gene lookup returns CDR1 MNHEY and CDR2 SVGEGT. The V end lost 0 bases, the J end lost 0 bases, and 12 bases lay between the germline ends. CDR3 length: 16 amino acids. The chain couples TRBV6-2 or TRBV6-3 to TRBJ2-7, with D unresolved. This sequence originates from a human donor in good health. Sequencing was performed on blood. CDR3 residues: CASSYSTDSDSYEQYF. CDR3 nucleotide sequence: TGTGCCAGCAGTTACTCGACGGATAGTGACTCCTACGAGCAGTACTTC.